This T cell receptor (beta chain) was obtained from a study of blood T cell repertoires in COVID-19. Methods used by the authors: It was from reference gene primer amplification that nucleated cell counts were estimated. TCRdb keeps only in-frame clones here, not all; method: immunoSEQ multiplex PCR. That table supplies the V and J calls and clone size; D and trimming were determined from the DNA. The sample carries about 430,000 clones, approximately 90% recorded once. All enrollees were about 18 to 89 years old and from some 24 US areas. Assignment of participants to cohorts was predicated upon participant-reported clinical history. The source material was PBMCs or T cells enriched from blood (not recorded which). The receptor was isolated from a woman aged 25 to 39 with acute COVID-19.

CDR3 sequence (DNA): TGCAGTGCTAGTTACAGGGGACGGAGAGCCATGAACACTGAAGCTTTCTTT. It yields the protein CSASYRGRRAMNTEAFF. V and J are TRBV20-1 and TRBJ1-1; TRBD1 agrees at 7 bases. This CDR3 has 17 residues. The junction had 13 bases not matched to a gene; V was cut back by 3 bases and J by 0 bases. Per the germline V gene, CDR1 is DFQATT and CDR2 is SNEGSKA (reference sequence).